A selection of T cell receptor beta chains follows, all from one sample in a study of blood T cells in healthy people across ages. MiXCR was run by TCRdb on the 5' RACE reads, yielding one entry per CDR3 protein. Counted here are fewer than 950,000 distinct CDR3 sequences, around 36% occurring once; the ten biggest clones make up 10% to 15%. The sample was blood. All receptors derive from a man aged 18 to 30 in good health. CDR3s include the opening cysteine and the closing phenylalanine or tryptophan. The order of the fields is clone size, V gene, J gene, D gene, CDR3 protein, CDR3 DNA. D genes are given only for firm matches. Size values are once, few and many counts, or a class for expanded clones, and some rows have none.

size: NA; V: TRBV30; J: TRBJ1-5; D: TRBD1; CDR3: CAWSRRGGGQPQHF; DNA: TGTGCCTGGAGTCGTCGAGGGGGCGGTCAGCCCCAGCATTTT
size: once; V: TRBV20-1; J: TRBJ1-1; D: NA; CDR3: CSAKGREGRGNTEAFF; DNA: TGCAGTGCTAAGGGTCGAGAGGGTCGGGGTAACACTGAAGCTTTCTTT
size: many; V: TRBV11-1; J: TRBJ2-1; D: TRBD1; CDR3: CASSSTTPGTGVKNEQFF; DNA: TGTGCCAGCAGCTCAACAACTCCCGGGACAGGGGTAAAGAATGAGCAGTTCTTC
size: many; V: TRBV2; J: TRBJ1-4; D: NA; CDR3: CASSRTQGQEKLFF; DNA: TGTGCCAGCAGCCGGACGCAGGGGCAAGAAAAACTGTTTTTT
size: few; V: TRBV4-1; J: TRBJ1-1; D: TRBD1; CDR3: CASSQEGQVNTEAFF; DNA: TGCGCCAGCAGCCAAGAGGGACAGGTGAACACTGAAGCTTTCTTT
size: NA; V: TRBV3-1; J: TRBJ1-2; D: NA; CDR3: CASSHEALYGYTF; DNA: TGTGCCAGCAGCCACGAAGCTCTCTATGGCTACACCTTC
size: NA; V: TRBV12-3/TRBV12-4; J: TRBJ1-1; D: NA; CDR3: CASRLPGMNTEAFF; DNA: TGTGCCAGCAGGCTCCCCGGGATGAACACTGAAGCTTTCTTT
size: NA; V: TRBV4-1; J: TRBJ2-7; D: TRBD1; CDR3: CAGSRGPGTGTYEQYF; DNA: TGCGCCGGCAGCCGCGGACCCGGGACAGGGACCTACGAGCAGTACTTC
size: NA; V: TRBV29-1; J: TRBJ2-7; D: NA; CDR3: CSALGLHSEQYF; DNA: TGCAGCGCCCTAGGACTCCACTCCGAGCAGTACTTC
size: few; V: TRBV20-1; J: TRBJ1-2; D: NA; CDR3: CSAGPSVAGGYTF; DNA: TGCAGTGCTGGGCCCTCGGTAGCGGGTGGCTACACCTTC
size: NA; V: TRBV20-1; J: TRBJ2-7; D: TRBD1; CDR3: CSATQGFSYEQYF; DNA: TGCAGTGCCACACAGGGGTTCTCCTACGAGCAGTACTTC
size: few; V: TRBV7-6; J: TRBJ1-1; D: NA; CDR3: CASSYIGGEAFF; DNA: TGTGCCAGCAGCTATATTGGGGGAGAAGCTTTCTTT